This TCR beta chain emerged from a study of blood T cell repertoires in COVID-19. Study overall: Italy, Spain and the United States were the sources of the convalescent and acute COVID-19 samples. The cDNA or gDNA used as material had been derived from T cells, B-cell-depleted T cells, or PBMCs.

CDR3 size: 14 residues. CDR1 GTSNPN and CDR2 SVGIG come from the germline V gene (reference sequence). The germline V and J ends were trimmed by 0 bases and 6 bases, with 14 bases remaining between them. The authors' processing: How many nucleated cells were present was estimated from reference gene primer amplification. The data were produced by immunoSEQ multiplex PCR, yet TCRdb's version contains in-frame clones alone and is incomplete. V, J and clone size are those of that table, while D and trimming were read from the DNA. The table lists about 9,900 clones, 80% to 90% of them singletons, with 24% in the top ten.

The sample comprised peripheral blood. The chain recombines TRBV30 with TRBJ1-1; a possible D gene is TRBD1 (6 bases). The source is a man aged 55 to 70 with active COVID-19. The CDR3 reads CAWSVLGGGSEAFF. For the CDR3, the DNA is TGTGCCTGGAGTGTATTAGGGGGTGGGTCTGAAGCTTTCTTT.